This TCR beta chain was recorded in a study of control samples from healthy donors and cancer patients. V was pared by 5 bases and J by 4 bases, with 8 bases of the junction left unmatched. The CDR3 consists of 16 residues. Germline CDR1 SGHAT, CDR2 FQNNGV. The protocol was immunoSEQ multiplex PCR, while the TCRdb copy is restricted to in-frame clones and leaves out a portion. The sample carries over 80,000 clones, about four fifths recorded once. This sequence was found in a woman in her 30s in good health. This chain links TRBV11-2 with TRBJ2-5; TRBD1 agrees at 12 bases. Sequencing was done on a sample of blood. The chain's CDR3 is CASSLWGQGAGETQYF. As DNA, the CDR3 is TGTGCCAGCAGCCTATGGGGACAGGGGGCGGGAGAGACCCAGTACTTC.